The 18 T cell receptor beta chains below were found in one sample sequenced in a study of regulatory T cells in long-lasting Graves disease. Time point specified: newly diagnosed GD, antithyroid drugs for less than 3 months. PBMCs provided the RNA from which the TCR library was made. The authors built TCR beta libraries using iRepertoire HTBI primers and Arm-PCR of CDR3 regions. TCRdb reanalysed the multiplex PCR reads using MiXCR and keeps one entry per CDR3 protein. The sample holds 350,000 to 450,000 distinct CDR3 sequences, 15% seen once. The sample was also linked to a second study, of T cells in Graves' hyperthyroidism and ophthalmopathy.

The input for sequencing was peripheral blood mononuclear cells (PBMCs), taken at new diagnosis, from a patient treated with antithyroid drugs. The source is a woman between 35 and 50 years old with Graves disease.

This clonotype was seen repeatedly, ten times or more. The CDR3 is CASRGEGGHGYNEQFF. The CDR3 DNA is TGTGCCAGCAGGGGGGAGGGAGGGCACGGCTACAATGAGCAGTTCTTC. The chain recombines TRBV2 with TRBJ2-1; 7 bases match TRBD2. This CDR3 region has 16 residues. Germline trimming cut 6 bases from V and 3 bases from J; bases unmatched to any gene: 11. Germline V lookup: CDR1 SNHLY, CDR2 FYNNEI.

The sample holds many counts of this clonotype. V gene TRBV12-3 or TRBV12-4 combines with J gene TRBJ1-6; TRBD1 matches at 9 bases. This CDR3 contains 16 residues. The V gene end was trimmed by 3 bases and the J gene end by 7 bases; junction bases not matched to a gene: 7. The CDR3 protein is CASSFAAGTGNSPLHF. In DNA, the CDR3 is TGTGCCAGCAGTTTCGCGGCCGGGACAGGGAATTCACCCCTCCACTTT.

The V gene is TRBV20-1, the J gene TRBJ1-2, with unresolved D. Trimming cost V 5 bases and J 7 bases, with 14 bases left between them. The length of the CDR3 is 12 residues. Germline loops: CDR1 DFQATT, CDR2 SNEGSKA (reference sequence). The CDR3 loop reads CSASSLSGGYTF. The CDR3 DNA reads as TGCAGTGCTTCCTCCTTGTCCGGTGGCTACACCTTC.

Ten or more counts support this clonotype. J is TRBJ2-1 and V is TRBV11-3; 11 positions match TRBD2. V was pared by 4 bases and J by 5 bases, with 4 bases of the junction left unmatched. CDR3 length: 15 amino acids. CDR1 and CDR2 (germline): SGHNT, YENEEA. CDR3 DNA sequence: TGTGCCAGCAGCTCGGGACTAGCGGTAAACAATGAGCAGTTCTTC. This sequence encodes CASSSGLAVNNEQFF.

The genes are TRBV18 and TRBJ2-2, with unresolved D. The CDR3 consists of 15 residues. From germline, CDR1 is KGHSH and CDR2 LQKENI. V lost 3 bases and J 1 base, leaving 9 bases between the germline ends. As DNA, the CDR3 is TGTGCCAGCTCACCGAGGCTGGGGAACACCGGGGAGCTGTTTTTT. Translating gives CASSPRLGNTGELFF. The full variable domain, in which reference TRBV18 and TRBJ2-2 provide the parts outside the CDR3, is NAGVMQNPRHLVRRRGQEARLRCSPMKGHSHVYWYRQLPEEGLKFMVYLQKENIIDESGMPKERFSAEFPKEGPSILRIQQVVRGDSAAYFCASSPRLGNTGELFFGEGSRLTVL.

This rearrangement joins TRBV4-3 to TRBJ1-3; D is undetermined. V gave up 1 base and J gave up 3 bases, with 7 bases separating them. The V gene's germline CDR1 is LGHNA and CDR2 YSLEER. The length of the CDR3 is 14 residues. This CDR3 reads CASSQVGSGNTIYF. CDR3 DNA: TGCGCCAGCAGCCAAGTTGGCAGTGGAAACACCATATATTTT.

On this clonotype: Since the CDR3 does not end with the conserved phenylalanine or tryptophan, this likely comes from a read error. This chain's CDR3 is CASSYSHRGRYNEQFS. CDR3 nucleotide sequence: TGTGCCAGCAGTTACTCGCACAGGGGGCGCTACAATGAGCAGTTCTCC. The chain couples TRBV6-5 to TRBJ2-1; 9 bases line up with TRBD1. The CDR3 has 16 residues. J lost 3 bases, V lost 0 bases, and 3 bases had no gene match. The germline CDR1 and CDR2 sequences are MNHEY and SVGAGI.

V gene TRBV28 combines with J gene TRBJ1-1; D is unresolved. With 7 bases removed from V and 7 bases from J, the gap between germline ends came to 10 bases. The CDR3 is 11 residues long. The germline gives CDR1 MDHEN, CDR2 SYDVKM. The CDR3 nucleotides are TGTGCCAGCAAGAACGAAATTGAAGCTTTCTTT. Translating gives CASKNEIEAFF.

This clonotype has only a few counts. The chain recombines TRBV7-6 with TRBJ2-7; 12 bases fit TRBD2. Trimming at V came to 5 bases and at J to 7 bases, leaving 12 bases not matched to a gene. Germline V gene lookup returns CDR1 SGHVS and CDR2 FNYEAQ. This CDR3 is built from 16 residues. The DNA of the CDR3 is TGTGCCAGCAGCCCGAGGACTAGCGGGGATGGATCAGAGCAGTACTTC. It specifies CASSPRTSGDGSEQYF.

V is TRBV27 and J is TRBJ2-1; perhaps TRBD1 as D (5 bases). This CDR3 is 14 amino acids long. V was cut by 3 bases and J by 8 bases, with 14 bases left in between. The germline gives CDR1 MNHEY, CDR2 SMNVEV (reference sequence). The CDR3 sequence is CASSFQGADDEQFF. CDR3 in DNA: TGTGCCAGCAGTTTTCAGGGTGCGGACGATGAGCAGTTCTTC.

This clonotype was seen a few times. V is TRBV29-1 and J is TRBJ2-1; D unresolved. Germline V CDR1 and CDR2: SQVTM, ANQGSEA. This CDR3 has 12 residues. With 6 bases removed from V and 4 bases from J, the gap between germline ends came to 10 bases. For the CDR3, the DNA is TGCAGCGTCTCGGACGGATACAATGAGCAGTTCTTC. Translated: CSVSDGYNEQFF.

This clonotype was counted many times. The V gene is TRBV30, the J gene TRBJ2-1, with TRBD1 as a possible D gene (6 bases). The CDR3 has 11 amino acids. V lost 3 bases and J 15 bases, leaving 15 bases between the germline ends. Germline lookup yields CDR1 GTSNPN and CDR2 SVGIG (reference sequence). The CDR3 DNA sequence: TGTGCCTGGAGCAACGTTCAAGGGGGGTTCTTC. Its translation is CAWSNVQGGFF.

At least ten counts were recorded for this clonotype. The chain joins TRBV7-3 to TRBJ2-2; tentative D call: TRBD2 (5 bases). V was shortened by 6 bases and J by 2 bases, with 19 bases between the two germline ends. The CDR3 loop spans 17 amino acids. Germline CDR1 SGHTA, CDR2 FQGTGA. Here the CDR3 reads CASSSGSGALNTGELFF. The CDR3 coding sequence is TGTGCCAGCAGTTCCGGCAGCGGAGCTTTAAACACCGGGGAGCTGTTTTTT.

Note on this clonotype: One end of the junction varies from germline; a read error may be responsible. The rearrangement joins TRBV19 to TRBJ2-7; the D gene is possibly TRBD1 (6 bases). The CDR3 extends over 12 amino acids. The germline V gene encodes CDR1 LNHDA and CDR2 SQIVND (reference sequence). The DNA of the CDR3 is TGTGCCAGTTCAGGGGTTTCCTACGGGCAGTACTTC. It is translated as CASSGVSYGQYF.

This clonotype was picked up many times. The genes are TRBV5-6 and TRBJ2-1; D possibly uses TRBD1 or TRBD2 (7 bases each). The length of the CDR3 is 17 residues. Between the trimmed V and J ends, which lost 0 bases and 4 bases, there was a span of 17 bases. The germline V gene encodes CDR1 SGHDT and CDR2 YYEEEE. CDR3 in amino acids: CASSLVPGGGGYNEQFF. CDR3 sequence (DNA): TGTGCCAGCAGCTTGGTTCCAGGGGGGGGGGGATACAATGAGCAGTTCTTC.

This clonotype was seen ten or more times. The rearrangement links TRBV7-9 to TRBJ1-1; D gene uncertain. V shed 1 base and J shed 1 base, with 10 bases lying between them. The CDR3 is 15 amino acids. Germline V gene lookup returns CDR1 SEHNR and CDR2 FQNEAQ (reference sequence). CDR3 residues: CASSLVSAANTEAFF. The CDR3 DNA sequence: TGTGCCAGCAGCTTAGTTTCGGCAGCGAACACTGAAGCTTTCTTT.

This clonotype appeared a few times. The genes are TRBV19 and TRBJ2-5; D call uncertain. Germline lookup yields CDR1 LNHDA and CDR2 SQIVND (reference sequence). The CDR3 loop spans 13 amino acids. Between the trimmed V and J ends, which lost 1 base and 5 bases, there was a span of 8 bases. CDR3 DNA: TGTGCCAGTAGTATAGGAGGTACGGAGACCCAGTACTTC. Translation: CASSIGGTETQYF.

This clonotype has a count of ten or more. This chain connects TRBV11-3 to TRBJ2-5; 9 nucleotides line up with TRBD2. Germline lookup yields CDR1 SGHNT and CDR2 YENEEA. After removal of 1 base from V and 5 bases from J, the junction contained 5 bases not matched to a gene. The CDR3 consists of 15 residues. CDR3 region: CASSLVSGSFETQYF. CDR3 nucleotides: TGTGCCAGCAGCTTAGTTAGCGGGAGTTTTGAGACCCAGTACTTC.